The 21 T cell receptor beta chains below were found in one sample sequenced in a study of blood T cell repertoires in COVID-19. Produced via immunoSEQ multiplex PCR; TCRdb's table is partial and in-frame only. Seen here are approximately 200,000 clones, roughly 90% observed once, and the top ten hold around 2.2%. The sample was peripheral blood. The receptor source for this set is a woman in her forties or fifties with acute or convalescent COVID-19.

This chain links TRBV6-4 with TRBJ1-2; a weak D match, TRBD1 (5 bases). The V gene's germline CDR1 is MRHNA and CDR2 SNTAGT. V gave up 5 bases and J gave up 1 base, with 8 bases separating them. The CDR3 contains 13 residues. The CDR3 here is CASSPGGNYGYTF. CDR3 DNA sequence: TGTGCCAGCAGTCCCGGGGGTAACTATGGCTACACCTTC.

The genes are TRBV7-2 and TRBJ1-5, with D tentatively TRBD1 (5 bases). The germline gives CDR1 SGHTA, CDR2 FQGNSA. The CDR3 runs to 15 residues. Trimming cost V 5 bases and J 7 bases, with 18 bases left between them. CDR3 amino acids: CASSPSAGSIQPQHF. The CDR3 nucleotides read TGTGCCAGCAGCCCAAGCGCAGGGTCCATCCAGCCCCAGCATTTT.

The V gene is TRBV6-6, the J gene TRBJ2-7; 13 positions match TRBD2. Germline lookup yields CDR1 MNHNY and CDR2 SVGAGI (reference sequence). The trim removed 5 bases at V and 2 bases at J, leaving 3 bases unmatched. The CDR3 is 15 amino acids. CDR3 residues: CASSTGLAGPYEQYF. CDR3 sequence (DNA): TGTGCCAGCAGTACGGGACTAGCGGGGCCCTACGAGCAGTACTTC.

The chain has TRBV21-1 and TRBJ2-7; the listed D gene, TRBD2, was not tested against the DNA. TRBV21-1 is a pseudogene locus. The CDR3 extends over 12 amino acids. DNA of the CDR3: TGTGCCAGCTGGAAGGGGGGGAGCGAGCAGTACTTC. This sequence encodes CASWKGGSEQYF.

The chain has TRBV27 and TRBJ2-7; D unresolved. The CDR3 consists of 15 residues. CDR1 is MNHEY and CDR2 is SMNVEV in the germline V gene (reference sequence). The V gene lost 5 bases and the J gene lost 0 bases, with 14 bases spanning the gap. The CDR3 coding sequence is TGTGCCAGCAGTCCCGTGGCAGTCAGCTCCTACGAGCAGTACTTC. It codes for CASSPVAVSSYEQYF.

The CDR3 DNA follows: TGTGCCAGCAGCTTACAGGGACAAACTCAAGAGACCCAGTACTTC. It codes for CASSLQGQTQETQYF. This sequence joins TRBV11-2 and TRBJ2-5, with D tentatively TRBD1 (6 bases). Trimming cost V 2 bases and J 2 bases, with 12 bases left between them. The CDR3 contains 15 residues. From germline, CDR1 is SGHAT and CDR2 FQNNGV.

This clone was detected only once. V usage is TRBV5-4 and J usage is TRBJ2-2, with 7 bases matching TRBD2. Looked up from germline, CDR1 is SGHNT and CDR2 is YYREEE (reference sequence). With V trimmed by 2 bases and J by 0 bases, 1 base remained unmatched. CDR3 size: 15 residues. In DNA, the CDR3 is TGTGCCAGCAGCTTTAGCGGGCCGAACACCGGGGAGCTGTTTTTT. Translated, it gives CASSFSGPNTGELFF. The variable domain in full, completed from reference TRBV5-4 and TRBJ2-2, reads ETGVTQSPTHLIKTRGQQVTLRCSSQSGHNTVSWYQQALGQGPQFIFQYYREEENGRGNFPPRFSGLQFPNYSSELNVNALELDDSALYLCASSFSGPNTGELFFGEGSRLTVL.

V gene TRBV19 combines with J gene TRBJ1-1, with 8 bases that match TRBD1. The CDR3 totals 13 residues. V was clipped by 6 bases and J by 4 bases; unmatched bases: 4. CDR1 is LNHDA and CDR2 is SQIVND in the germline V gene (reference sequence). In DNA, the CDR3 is TGTGCCAGTAGCAGGGGGCAGGTCACTGAAGCTTTCTTT. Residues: CASSRGQVTEAFF.

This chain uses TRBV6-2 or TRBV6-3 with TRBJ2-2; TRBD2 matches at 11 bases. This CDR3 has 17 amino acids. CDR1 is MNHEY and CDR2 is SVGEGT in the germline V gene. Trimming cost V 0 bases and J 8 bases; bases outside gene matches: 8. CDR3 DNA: TGTGCCAGCAGTTACTCCCGGCTAGCGGGGGGAGCGGGGGAGCTGTTTTTT. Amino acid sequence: CASSYSRLAGGAGELFF.

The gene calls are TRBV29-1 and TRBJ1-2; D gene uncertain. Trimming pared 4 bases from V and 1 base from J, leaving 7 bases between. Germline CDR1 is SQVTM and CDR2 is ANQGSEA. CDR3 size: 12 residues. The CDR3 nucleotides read TGCAGCGTTGGGGCCGGTAACTATGGCTACACCTTC. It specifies CSVGAGNYGYTF.

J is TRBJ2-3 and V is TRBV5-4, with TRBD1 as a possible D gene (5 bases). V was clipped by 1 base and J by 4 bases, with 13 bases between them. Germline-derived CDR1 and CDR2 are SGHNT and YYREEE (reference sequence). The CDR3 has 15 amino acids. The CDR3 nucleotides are TGTGCCAGCAGCTTGCAGGGTAGCCGGGCAGATACGCAGTATTTT. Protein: CASSLQGSRADTQYF. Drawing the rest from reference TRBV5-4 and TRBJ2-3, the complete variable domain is ETGVTQSPTHLIKTRGQQVTLRCSSQSGHNTVSWYQQALGQGPQFIFQYYREEENGRGNFPPRFSGLQFPNYSSELNVNALELDDSALYLCASSLQGSRADTQYFGPGTRLTVL.

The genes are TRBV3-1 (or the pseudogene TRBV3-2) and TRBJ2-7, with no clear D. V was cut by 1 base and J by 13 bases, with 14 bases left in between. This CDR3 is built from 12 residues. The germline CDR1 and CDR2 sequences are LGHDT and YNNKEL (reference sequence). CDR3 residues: CASSQAGSIPYF. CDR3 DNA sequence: TGTGCCAGCAGCCAAGCCGGGTCTATTCCCTACTTC.

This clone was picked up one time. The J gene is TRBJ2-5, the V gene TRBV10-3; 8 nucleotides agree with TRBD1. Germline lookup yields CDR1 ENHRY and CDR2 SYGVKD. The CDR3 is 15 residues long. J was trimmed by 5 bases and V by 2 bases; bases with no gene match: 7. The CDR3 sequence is CAISEEDRAWETQYF. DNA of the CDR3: TGTGCCATCAGTGAGGAGGACAGGGCGTGGGAGACCCAGTACTTC.

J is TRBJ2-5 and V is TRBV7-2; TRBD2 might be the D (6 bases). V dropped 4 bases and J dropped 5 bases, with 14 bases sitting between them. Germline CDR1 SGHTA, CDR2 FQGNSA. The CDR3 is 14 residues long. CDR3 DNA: TGTGCCAGCAGCTCCGCTACAGGAGGGGAGACCCAGTACTTC. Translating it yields CASSSATGGETQYF.

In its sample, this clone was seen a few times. CDR3 nucleotides: TGTGCCAGCAGTCGCGAACGGTATGAGCAGTTCTTC. Residues: CASSRERYEQFF. The rearrangement joins TRBV6-5 to TRBJ2-1; D gene unclear. V lost 5 bases and J lost 8, with 10 bases in between. CDR3 length: 12 residues. Looked up from germline, CDR1 is MNHEY and CDR2 is SVGAGI.

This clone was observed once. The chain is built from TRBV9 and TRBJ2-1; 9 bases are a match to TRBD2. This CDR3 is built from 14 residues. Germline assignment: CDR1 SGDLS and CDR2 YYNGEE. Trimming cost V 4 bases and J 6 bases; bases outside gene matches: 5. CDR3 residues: CASSLSGSLNEQFF. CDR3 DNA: TGTGCCAGCAGCCTTAGCGGGAGCCTCAATGAGCAGTTCTTC.

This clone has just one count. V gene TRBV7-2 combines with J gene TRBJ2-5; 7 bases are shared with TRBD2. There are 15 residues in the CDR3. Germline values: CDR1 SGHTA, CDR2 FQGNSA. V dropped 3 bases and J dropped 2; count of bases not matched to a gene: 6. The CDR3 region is CASSFGTTKQETQYF. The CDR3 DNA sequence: TGTGCCAGCAGCTTCGGGACTACTAAGCAAGAGACCCAGTACTTC. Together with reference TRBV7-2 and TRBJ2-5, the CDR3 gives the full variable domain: GAGVSQSPSNKVTEKGKDVELRCDPISGHTALYWYRQSLGQGLEFLIYFQGNSAPDKSGLPSDRFSAERTGGSVSTLTIQRTQQEDSAVYLCASSFGTTKQETQYFGPGTRLLVL.

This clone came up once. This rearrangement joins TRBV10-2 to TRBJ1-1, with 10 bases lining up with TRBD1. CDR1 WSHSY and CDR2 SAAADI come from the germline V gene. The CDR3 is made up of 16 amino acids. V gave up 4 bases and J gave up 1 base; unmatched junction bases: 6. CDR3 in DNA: TGCGCCAGCAGTGGAGGGACAGGGGAGAGGAACACTGAAGCTTTCTTT. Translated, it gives CASSGGTGERNTEAFF.

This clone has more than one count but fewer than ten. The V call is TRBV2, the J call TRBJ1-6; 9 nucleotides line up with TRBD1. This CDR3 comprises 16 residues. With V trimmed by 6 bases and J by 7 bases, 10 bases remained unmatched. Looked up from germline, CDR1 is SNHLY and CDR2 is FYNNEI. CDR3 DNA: TGTGCCAGCAGCCACCGGGACAGGGCCGGCAATTCACCCCTCCACTTT. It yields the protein CASSHRDRAGNSPLHF.

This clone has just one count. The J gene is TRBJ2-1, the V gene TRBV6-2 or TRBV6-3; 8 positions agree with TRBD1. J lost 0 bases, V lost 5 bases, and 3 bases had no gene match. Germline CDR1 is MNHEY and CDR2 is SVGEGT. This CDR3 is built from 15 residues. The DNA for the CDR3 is TGTGCCAGCAGTCCCGGGACAGGCTCCTACAATGAGCAGTTCTTC. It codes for CASSPGTGSYNEQFF.

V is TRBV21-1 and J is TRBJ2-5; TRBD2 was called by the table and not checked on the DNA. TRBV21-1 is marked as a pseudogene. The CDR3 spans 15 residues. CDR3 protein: CASSKGGDSQETQYF. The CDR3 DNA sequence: TGTGCCAGCAGCAAAGGGGGAGACTCCCAAGAGACCCAGTACTTC.